The source of this TCR beta chain is a study of response to subunit inactivated influenza vaccine. This clonotype was seen ten or more times. Its antigen remains unknown. The study, taken as a whole, reports: Few additional T cells are recruited per seasonal influenza vaccination, authors suggested.

TCRdb reanalysed the RT-PCR reads using MiXCR and keeps one entry per CDR3 protein. In the table there are 290,000 or so distinct CDR3 sequences, about 20% of which are singletons. The V end was cut by 3 bases, the J end by 7 bases, with 3 bases between. This CDR3 contains 9 residues. Germline V gene lookup returns CDR1 DFQATT and CDR2 SNEGSKA (reference sequence). This clonotype originated in a man aged 50 to 69 who received an inactivated influenza vaccine. The sequences come from PBMCs from blood, collected approximately 22 months after vaccination. This chain joins TRBV20-1 and TRBJ1-2; no clear D gene. The CDR3 protein is CSARGGYTF. Here the CDR3 DNA reads TGCAGTGCTAGGGGTGGCTACACCTTC.